This TCR beta chain was found in a study of identical twins. Study findings and constraints: Invariant MAIT and iNKT cells may have partly biased zero-insertion analyses. Alpha sequences out of frame and shared by twins had excess low generation probability.

V gave up 1 base and J gave up 2 bases; unmatched junction bases: 5. This CDR3 spans 16 amino acids. The germline V gene encodes CDR1 SEHNR and CDR2 FQNEAQ (reference sequence). Unique molecular identifiers were present on the cDNA, and a universal primer site came from template switching. MiXCR, run by TCRdb on the 5' RACE reads, gives a single entry per CDR3 protein. This table holds 1.5 million or so distinct CDR3 sequences, less than 35% found once. This clonotype was seen a handful of times. Its antigen is as yet unknown. Only healthy Caucasians were included as donors. V usage is TRBV7-9 and J usage is TRBJ2-7, with 10 bases lining up with TRBD2. The source of this sequence is a newborn girl in good health. Material for sequencing was cord blood. CDR3: CASSLGPSGRAYEQYF. DNA of the CDR3: TGTGCCAGCAGCTTAGGCCCTAGCGGGAGAGCCTACGAGCAGTACTTC. The whole variable domain, filled in from reference TRBV7-9 and TRBJ2-7, reads DTGVSQNPRHKITKRGQNVTFRCDPISEHNRLYWYRQTLGQGPEFLTYFQNEAQLEKSRLLSDRFSAERPKGSFSTLEIQRTEQGDSAMYLCASSLGPSGRAYEQYFGPGTRLTVT.